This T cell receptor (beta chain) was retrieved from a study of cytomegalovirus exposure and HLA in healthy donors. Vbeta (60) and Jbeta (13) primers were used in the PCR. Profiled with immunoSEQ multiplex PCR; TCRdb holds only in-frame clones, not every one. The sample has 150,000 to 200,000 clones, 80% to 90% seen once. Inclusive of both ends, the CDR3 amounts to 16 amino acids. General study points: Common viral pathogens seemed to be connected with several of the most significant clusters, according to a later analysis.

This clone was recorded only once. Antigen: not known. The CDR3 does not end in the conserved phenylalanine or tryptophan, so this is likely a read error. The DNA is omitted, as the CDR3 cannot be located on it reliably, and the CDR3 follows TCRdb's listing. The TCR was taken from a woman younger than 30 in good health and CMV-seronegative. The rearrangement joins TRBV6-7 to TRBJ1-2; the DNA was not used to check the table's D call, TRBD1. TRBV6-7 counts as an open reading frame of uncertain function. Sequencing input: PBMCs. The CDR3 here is CASSYGPSLPPSPETE.